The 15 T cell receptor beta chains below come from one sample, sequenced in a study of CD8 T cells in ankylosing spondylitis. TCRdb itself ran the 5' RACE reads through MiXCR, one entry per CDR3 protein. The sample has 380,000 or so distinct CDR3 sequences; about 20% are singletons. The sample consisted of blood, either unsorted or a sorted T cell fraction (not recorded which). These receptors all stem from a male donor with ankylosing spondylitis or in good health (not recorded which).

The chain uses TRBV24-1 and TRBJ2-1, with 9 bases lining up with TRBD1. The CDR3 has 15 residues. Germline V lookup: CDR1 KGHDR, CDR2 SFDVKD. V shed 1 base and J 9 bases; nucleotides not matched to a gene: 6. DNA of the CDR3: TGTGCCACCAGTGATTTAAGGACAGGGGTGGGTGAGCAGTTCTTC. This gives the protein CATSDLRTGVGEQFF.

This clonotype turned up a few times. CDR3 in amino acids: CASWRDRFTNEQFF. CDR3 nucleotides: TGTGCCTCATGGCGAGACAGGTTTACCAATGAGCAGTTCTTC. The chain employs TRBV7-9 and TRBJ2-1; possibly TRBD1 for D (6 bases). V lost 11 bases and J lost 6, with 20 bases in between. CDR3 length: 14 residues. Germline CDR1 reads SEHNR; CDR2 reads FQNEAQ (reference sequence).

CDR3 nucleotides: TGTGCCAGCACTTTCGGGACAGGGGAGTTCTTC. This gives the protein CASTFGTGEFF. V gene TRBV12-3 or TRBV12-4 combines with J gene TRBJ2-1; 10 bases line up with TRBD1. The length of the CDR3 is 11 residues. V lost 7 bases to trimming and J lost 14 bases; unmatched junction nucleotides: 5.

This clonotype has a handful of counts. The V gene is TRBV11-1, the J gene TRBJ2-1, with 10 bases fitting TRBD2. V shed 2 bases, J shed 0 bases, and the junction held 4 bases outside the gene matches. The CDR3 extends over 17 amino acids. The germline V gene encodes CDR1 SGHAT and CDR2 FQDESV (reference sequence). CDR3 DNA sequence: TGTGCCAGCAGCTTACCCAGCGGGGGGGGCTCCTACAATGAGCAGTTCTTC. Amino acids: CASSLPSGGGSYNEQFF.

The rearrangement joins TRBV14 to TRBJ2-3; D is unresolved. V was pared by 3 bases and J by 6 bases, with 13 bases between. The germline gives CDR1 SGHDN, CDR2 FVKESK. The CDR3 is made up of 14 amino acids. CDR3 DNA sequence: TGTGCCAGCAGCCAGCGGCTACCTTCGGATACGCAGTATTTT. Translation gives CASSQRLPSDTQYF.

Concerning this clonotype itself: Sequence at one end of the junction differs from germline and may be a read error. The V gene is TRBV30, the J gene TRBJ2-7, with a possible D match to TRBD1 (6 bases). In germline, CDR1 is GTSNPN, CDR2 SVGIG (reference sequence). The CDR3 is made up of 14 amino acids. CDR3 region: CARSVGGGAYEQYF. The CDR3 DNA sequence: TGTGCCCGGAGTGTAGGTGGGGGCGCCTACGAGCAGTACTTC. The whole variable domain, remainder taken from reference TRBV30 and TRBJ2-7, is SQTIHQWPATLVQPVGSPLSLECTVEGTSNPNLYWYRQAAGRGLQLLFYSVGIGQISSEVPQNLSASRPQDRQFILSSKKLLLSDSGFYLCARSVGGGAYEQYFGPGTRLTVT.

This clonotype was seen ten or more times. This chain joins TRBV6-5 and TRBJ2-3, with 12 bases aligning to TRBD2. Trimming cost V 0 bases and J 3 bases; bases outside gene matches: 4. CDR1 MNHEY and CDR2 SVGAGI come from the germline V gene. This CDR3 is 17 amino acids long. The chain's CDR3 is CASSYSGLAGPTDTQYF. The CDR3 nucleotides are TGTGCCAGCAGTTACTCAGGACTAGCGGGACCAACAGATACGCAGTATTTT.

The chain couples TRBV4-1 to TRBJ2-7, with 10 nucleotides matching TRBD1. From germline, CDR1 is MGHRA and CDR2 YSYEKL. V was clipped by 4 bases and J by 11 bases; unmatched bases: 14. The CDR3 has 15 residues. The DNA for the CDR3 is TGCGCCAGCAGCCCGACCGGGACAGGGGACTACGGGAAGTACTTC. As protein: CASSPTGTGDYGKYF.

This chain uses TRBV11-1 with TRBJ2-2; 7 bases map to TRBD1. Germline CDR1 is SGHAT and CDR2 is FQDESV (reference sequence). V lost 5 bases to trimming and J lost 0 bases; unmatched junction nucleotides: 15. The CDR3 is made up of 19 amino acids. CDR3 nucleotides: TGTGCCAGCAGCCCGCGGTGGAAGGGGGCTGCGCCGAACACCGGGGAGCTGTTTTTT. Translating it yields CASSPRWKGAAPNTGELFF.

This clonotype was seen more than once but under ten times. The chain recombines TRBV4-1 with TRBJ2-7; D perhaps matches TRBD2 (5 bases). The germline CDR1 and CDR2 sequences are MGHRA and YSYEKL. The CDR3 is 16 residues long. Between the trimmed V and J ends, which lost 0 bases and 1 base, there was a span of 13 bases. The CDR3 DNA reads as TGCGCCAGCAGCCAAGAGGCGGGTTTGAGGTCCTACGAGCAGTACTTC. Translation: CASSQEAGLRSYEQYF.

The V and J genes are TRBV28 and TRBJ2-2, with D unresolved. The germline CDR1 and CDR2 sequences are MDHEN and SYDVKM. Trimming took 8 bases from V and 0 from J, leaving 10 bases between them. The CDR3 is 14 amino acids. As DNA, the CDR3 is TGTGCCAGCTTCACCTGGACGAACACCGGGGAGCTGTTTTTT. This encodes CASFTWTNTGELFF.

CDR3 amino acids: CATSDSWGGANVLTF. CDR3 nucleotide sequence: TGTGCCACCAGTGATAGTTGGGGTGGGGCCAACGTCCTGACTTTC. The V call is TRBV24-1, the J call TRBJ2-6; D unclear. Germline V gives CDR1 KGHDR, CDR2 SFDVKD. The CDR3 totals 15 residues. Trimming pared 3 bases from V and 3 bases from J, leaving 8 bases between.

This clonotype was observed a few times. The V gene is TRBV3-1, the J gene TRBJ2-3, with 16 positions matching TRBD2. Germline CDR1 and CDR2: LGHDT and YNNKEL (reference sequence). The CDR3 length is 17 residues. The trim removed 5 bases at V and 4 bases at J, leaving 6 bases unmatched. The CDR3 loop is CASSTGTSGGAPDTQYF. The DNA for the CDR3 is TGTGCCAGCAGCACCGGGACTAGCGGGGGGGCCCCAGATACGCAGTATTTT.

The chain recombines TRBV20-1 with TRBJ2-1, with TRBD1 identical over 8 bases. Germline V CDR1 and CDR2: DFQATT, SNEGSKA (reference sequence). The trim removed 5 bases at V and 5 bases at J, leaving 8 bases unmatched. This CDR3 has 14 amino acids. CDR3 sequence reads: CSAVPGTGDNEQFF. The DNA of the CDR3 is TGCAGTGCTGTTCCCGGGACAGGAGACAATGAGCAGTTCTTC.

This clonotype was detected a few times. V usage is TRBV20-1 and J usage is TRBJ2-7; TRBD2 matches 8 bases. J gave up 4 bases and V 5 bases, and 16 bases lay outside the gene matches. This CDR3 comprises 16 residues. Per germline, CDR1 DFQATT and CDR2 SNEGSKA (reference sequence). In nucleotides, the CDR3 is TGCAGTGCTCCAAAGAGCGGGCGGGGGGTAGGTTACGAGCAGTACTTC. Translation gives CSAPKSGRGVGYEQYF.